These T cell receptor beta chains were read from a single sample in a study of technical replicates of blood from a few donors. This table comes from immunoSEQ multiplex PCR, and its TCRdb copy is limited to in-frame clones, with some not included. The sample yields tens of thousands of clones, 94% seen once. The sequencing input was T cells isolated from PBMCs. These receptor sequences come from a human donor in good health. The CDR3 runs from the conserved cysteine through the conserved F or W. Fields, in order: V gene, clone size, D gene, J gene, CDR3 protein, CDR3 DNA. D genes are given only for firm matches. The listing skips clone size in some rows; elsewhere it reads once, few, many or a size class.

V: TRBV5-1; size: -; D: TRBD2; J: TRBJ2-3; CDR3: CASSLSGGNTDTQYF; DNA: TGCGCCAGCAGCTTGTCCGGGGGGAACACAGATACGCAGTATTTT
V: TRBV6-4; size: -; D: -; J: TRBJ2-3; CDR3: CASSDQKGESRVF; DNA: TGTGCCAGCAGTGACCAAAAGGGGGAGTCTCGTGTTTTT
V: TRBV30; size: -; D: -; J: TRBJ1-1; CDR3: CAWGDIQSEAFF; DNA: TGTGCCTGGGGGGACATACAGTCTGAAGCTTTCTTT
V: TRBV2; size: -; D: -; J: TRBJ2-3; CDR3: CATSLSRDTQYF; DNA: TGTGCCACCTCTCTCTCTCGGGATACGCAGTATTTT
V: TRBV4-1; size: -; D: -; J: TRBJ1-1; CDR3: CASSQDSQGLSEAFF; DNA: TGCGCCAGCAGCCAAGATTCGCAGGGCTTAAGTGAAGCTTTCTTT
V: TRBV19; size: -; D: TRBD2; J: TRBJ2-1; CDR3: CASSIGSGGALGNEQFF; DNA: TGTGCCAGTAGTATAGGAAGCGGGGGGGCCCTAGGAAATGAGCAGTTCTTC
V: TRBV5-1; size: -; D: -; J: TRBJ2-5; CDR3: CASSLGQVKETQYF; DNA: TGCGCCAGCAGCTTGGGGCAGGTTAAAGAGACCCAGTACTTC
V: TRBV2; size: -; D: TRBD1; J: TRBJ2-1; CDR3: CASSSTGEIYNEQFF; DNA: TGTGCCAGCAGTTCCACAGGGGAAATATACAATGAGCAGTTCTTC
V: TRBV6-5; size: -; D: -; J: TRBJ1-2; CDR3: CASRRGSRYGYTF; DNA: TGTGCCAGCAGGCGAGGCTCCCGCTATGGCTACACCTTC
V: TRBV6-4; size: -; D: -; J: TRBJ2-6; CDR3: CASSQTGSGANVLTF; DNA: TGTGCCAGCAGCCAAACAGGGTCTGGGGCCAACGTCCTGACTTTC
V: TRBV30; size: -; D: TRBD1; J: TRBJ1-2; CDR3: CAWSGDRVNGYTF; DNA: TGTGCCTGGAGTGGGGACAGGGTTAATGGCTACACCTTC
V: TRBV5-1; size: -; D: -; J: TRBJ2-1; CDR3: CASTISGTLPYNEQFF; DNA: TGCGCCAGCACCATTAGCGGAACACTACCCTACAATGAGCAGTTCTTC
V: TRBV6-1; size: -; D: -; J: TRBJ1-2; CDR3: CASSIQGEKDGYTF; DNA: TGTGCCAGCAGTATTCAGGGCGAAAAGGATGGCTACACCTTC
V: TRBV19; size: -; D: -; J: TRBJ2-7; CDR3: CASSHWAGASSYEQYF; DNA: TGTGCCAGTAGCCATTGGGCGGGGGCCTCTTCCTACGAGCAGTACTTC
V: TRBV5-1; size: once; D: TRBD1; J: TRBJ1-2; CDR3: CASSLGLRGPLGYGYTF; DNA: TGCGCCAGCAGCTTAGGCTTAAGGGGGCCGCTTGGCTATGGCTACACCTTC
V: TRBV27; size: once; D: -; J: TRBJ2-1; CDR3: CASSLDSPYNEQFF; DNA: TGTGCCAGCAGTTTGGACTCCCCATACAATGAGCAGTTCTTC
V: TRBV6-6; size: -; D: TRBD2; J: TRBJ2-3; CDR3: CASSYLAGGLGDTQYF; DNA: TGTGCCAGCAGTTACTTAGCGGGGGGGTTGGGAGATACGCAGTATTTT
V: TRBV30; size: -; D: TRBD1; J: TRBJ2-2; CDR3: CAWAGTGVGELFF; DNA: TGTGCCTGGGCCGGGACAGGGGTCGGGGAGCTGTTTTTT
V: TRBV9; size: -; D: TRBD1; J: TRBJ1-1; CDR3: CASSAGGQGRTEAFF; DNA: TGTGCCAGCAGCGCGGGGGGACAGGGGAGGACTGAAGCTTTCTTT
V: TRBV7-2; size: -; D: -; J: TRBJ2-2; CDR3: CASSLNLAGELFF; DNA: TGTGCCAGCAGCTTGAATTTAGCCGGGGAGCTGTTTTTT
V: TRBV6-6; size: -; D: TRBD1; J: TRBJ1-1; CDR3: CASMTGVEAFF; DNA: TGTGCCAGCATGACAGGGGTAGAAGCTTTCTTT
V: TRBV19; size: -; D: TRBD1; J: TRBJ2-3; CDR3: CASTLRGQGLYTDTQYF; DNA: TGTGCCAGTACCCTGAGGGGACAGGGTCTTTACACAGATACGCAGTATTTT
V: TRBV6-5; size: -; D: -; J: TRBJ1-2; CDR3: CASSYGAGDLGGYTF; DNA: TGTGCCAGCAGTTACGGGGCAGGGGACCTCGGGGGCTACACCTTC
V: TRBV2; size: -; D: TRBD2; J: TRBJ2-5; CDR3: CASSQTSGGETQYF; DNA: TGTGCCAGCAGCCAGACTAGCGGGGGTGAGACCCAGTACTTC
V: TRBV5-8; size: -; D: TRBD2; J: TRBJ2-1; CDR3: CASRTRDYLLYNEQFF; DNA: TGTGCCAGCAGGACTCGGGACTACCTTTTGTACAATGAGCAGTTCTTC
V: TRBV29-1; size: -; D: -; J: TRBJ2-1; CDR3: CSVPQRMAGNEQFF; DNA: TGCAGCGTGCCCCAGCGGATGGCCGGCAATGAGCAGTTCTTC
V: TRBV6-1; size: -; D: -; J: TRBJ2-2; CDR3: CASSEARGSGELFF; DNA: TGTGCCAGCAGTGAAGCCCGGGGAAGCGGGGAGCTGTTTTTT
V: TRBV27; size: -; D: TRBD2; J: TRBJ2-7; CDR3: CASRLEVSSGRASYEQYF; DNA: TGTGCCAGCAGACTAGAAGTTTCTAGCGGGAGGGCTTCCTACGAGCAGTACTTC
V: TRBV4-1; size: -; D: TRBD1; J: TRBJ2-7; CDR3: CASSPSPGQGHYEQYF; DNA: TGCGCCAGCAGCCCCTCCCCAGGACAGGGGCACTACGAGCAGTACTTC
V: TRBV28; size: -; D: -; J: TRBJ2-1; CDR3: CASSSGYDLLSTNEQFF; DNA: TGTGCCAGCAGTTCAGGGTATGACCTACTATCGACCAATGAGCAGTTCTTC
V: TRBV2; size: -; D: -; J: TRBJ1-3; CDR3: CASSEAGGYSGNTIYF; DNA: TGTGCCAGCAGTGAAGCAGGCGGATACTCTGGAAACACCATATATTTT
V: TRBV5-4; size: few; D: -; J: TRBJ2-3; CDR3: CASSLAGQGLYTDTQYF; DNA: TGTGCCAGCAGCTTGGCTGGTCAGGGACTTTACACAGATACGCAGTATTTT
V: TRBV25-1; size: -; D: -; J: TRBJ1-5; CDR3: CASMSWATNQPQHF; DNA: TGTGCCAGCATGAGTTGGGCGACCAATCAGCCCCAGCATTTT
V: TRBV2; size: -; D: TRBD2; J: TRBJ2-1; CDR3: CASSDGAGGLNEQFF; DNA: TGTGCCAGCAGTGATGGAGCGGGGGGCCTCAATGAGCAGTTCTTC
V: TRBV6-1; size: -; D: -; J: TRBJ1-5; CDR3: CASSVRGDQPQHF; DNA: TGTGCCAGCAGTGTCCGCGGTGATCAGCCCCAGCATTTT
V: TRBV6-5; size: once; D: TRBD2; J: TRBJ2-1; CDR3: CASRLLAGGNEQFF; DNA: TGTGCCAGCAGACTACTAGCGGGGGGCAATGAGCAGTTCTTC
V: TRBV19; size: -; D: TRBD1; J: TRBJ1-1; CDR3: CASIDWDRKYTEAFF; DNA: TGTGCCAGTATTGATTGGGACAGAAAGTACACTGAAGCTTTCTTT
V: TRBV4-2; size: -; D: -; J: TRBJ2-2; CDR3: CASSASGELFF; DNA: TGTGCCAGCAGCGCGAGCGGGGAGCTGTTTTTT
V: TRBV6-5; size: -; D: TRBD2; J: TRBJ2-7; CDR3: CASSRGLAGGYEQYF; DNA: TGTGCCAGCAGCCGGGGACTAGCGGGAGGATACGAGCAGTACTTC
V: TRBV6-4; size: -; D: -; J: TRBJ2-1; CDR3: CASSDSYRVSYNEQFF; DNA: TGTGCCAGCAGTGACTCGTACAGGGTGTCCTACAATGAGCAGTTCTTC
V: TRBV2; size: -; D: -; J: TRBJ1-6; CDR3: CASSERGGGSYNSPLHF; DNA: TGTGCCAGCAGTGAAAGGGGGGGCGGGAGCTATAATTCACCCCTCCACTTT
V: TRBV2; size: -; D: TRBD1; J: TRBJ2-1; CDR3: CASSAGQATYNEQFF; DNA: TGTGCCAGCAGTGCGGGACAGGCAACCTACAATGAGCAGTTCTTC
V: TRBV19; size: -; D: -; J: TRBJ2-1; CDR3: CASSEQGGNEQFF; DNA: TGTGCCAGTAGCGAACAGGGTGGCAATGAGCAGTTCTTC
V: TRBV6-1; size: -; D: -; J: TRBJ1-2; CDR3: CASSVGGVERYGYTF; DNA: TGTGCCAGCAGTGTAGGAGGGGTAGAACGCTATGGCTACACCTTC
V: TRBV6-1; size: -; D: -; J: TRBJ1-6; CDR3: CASSEIQGQIGDSPLHF; DNA: TGTGCCAGCAGTGAGATCCAGGGGCAGATCGGAGATTCACCCCTCCACTTT
V: TRBV5-4; size: -; D: TRBD1; J: TRBJ2-5; CDR3: CASSHNTRTRQGAAEETQYF; DNA: TGTGCCAGCAGCCATAATACCCGAACCCGACAGGGGGCAGCGGAAGAGACCCAGTACTTC